Here is one TCR beta chain with its context. Libraries were prepared by immunoSEQ multiplex PCR; TCRdb keeps only in-frame clonotypes and omits some of them. The sample lists about 180,000 clones, 88% occurring once. The entry originates in a study of blood T cell repertoires in COVID-19. This CDR3 region has 12 residues. Germline assignment: CDR1 GTSNPN and CDR2 SVGIG (reference sequence). Trimming left V 6 bases short and J 8 bases short, with 11 bases between. This chain links TRBV30 with TRBJ1-6; D may be TRBD1 (5 bases). Sequencing used peripheral blood. This sequence was found in a woman under 40 with acute or convalescent COVID-19. CDR3 in amino acids: CACRAADSPLHF. The CDR3 nucleotides are TGTGCCTGCAGGGCCGCGGATTCACCCCTCCACTTT.